The clone carrying this T cell receptor (beta chain) was recorded at least ten times. Antigen unknown. This entry is derived from a study of T cells in Graves' hyperthyroidism and ophthalmopathy. Exclusion followed for patients with uncontrolled infection, other autoimmune disease, pregnancy or lactation. With V trimmed by 7 bases and J by 7 bases, 4 bases remained unmatched. The CDR3 is 12 amino acids. Findings and caveats of the study: The blood repertoire included most of the expanded thyroid clonotypes above 0.001.

Researchers amplified the TCR beta CDR3 regions from RNA transcripts. First-round RT-PCR of the TCR CDR3 relied on the HTBI primer set. TCRdb reprocessed the multiplex PCR reads via MiXCR and lists one record per CDR3 protein. Found here are 250,000 to 300,000 distinct CDR3 sequences, roughly 14% of them singletons; the top ten hold roughly 8.5%. The clonotype was recovered from a woman in her twenties or thirties with Graves' hyperthyroidism that later progressed to Graves' ophthalmopathy. J is TRBJ1-2 and V is TRBV12-3 or TRBV12-4, with 9 bases fitting TRBD1. Sequenced input: blood. CDR3 region: CASNTGGGGYTF. CDR3 sequence (DNA): TGTGCCAGCAACACAGGGGGCGGTGGCTACACCTTC.